The T cell receptor (beta chain) described here comes from a study of long-term antiretroviral therapy in people with HIV. The CDR3 has 13 residues. Germline CDR1 is SGHVS and CDR2 is FQNEAQ. Donors needed at least one pre-ART PBMC sample plus at least two post-ART samples. An immunoSEQ assay, version v3.0, was performed at survey level. The method was immunoSEQ multiplex PCR; TCRdb's version includes in-frame clones alone and lacks a portion of them. The table shows roughly 34,000 clones, with approximately 85% occurring only once. This clonotype was obtained from a woman under 40 with HIV. The sample consisted of unsorted PBMCs, taken just over 2.7 years before starting antiretroviral therapy. The chain recombines TRBV7-8 with TRBJ2-5; D is undetermined. The DNA end is a closer match to TRBJ2-7, so the J assignment may be wrong. In DNA form, the CDR3 reads TGTGCCAGCAGCTTATACAGCTCCTACGAGCAGTACTTC. Its translation is CASSLYSSYEQYF.